This T cell receptor (beta chain) was captured by sequencing in a study of response to subunit inactivated influenza vaccine. General study points: Each seasonal influenza vaccination recruits few new T cells, the authors suggested.

TCRdb processed the RT-PCR reads anew with MiXCR; each CDR3 protein has one entry. The profile shows roughly 650,000 distinct CDR3 sequences, around 14% of them singletons. The ends lost 4 bases at V and 1 base at J; junction bases unmatched: 8. Germline lookup yields CDR1 MDHEN and CDR2 SYDVKM. The CDR3 totals 17 residues. As regards this clonotype: Its specificity is unknown.

The clonotype originates from a man aged 50 or older who received an inactivated influenza vaccine. The rearrangement links TRBV28 to TRBJ2-1; 9 nucleotides line up with TRBD2. The starting material was PBMCs from blood, obtained less than 13 days after vaccination. Written as DNA, the CDR3 is TGTGCCAGCAGTTCCTTTACTAGCGGGTCTTCCTACAATGAGCAGTTCTTC. Its translation: CASSSFTSGSSYNEQFF.